This TCR beta chain is from a study of response to subunit inactivated influenza vaccine. Study outcomes and limitations: The authors offered the suggestion that each seasonal influenza vaccination recruits few new T cells.

Each CDR3 protein gets one entry after TCRdb re-called the RT-PCR reads with MiXCR. The sample has fewer than 700,000 distinct CDR3 sequences; around 13% are singletons. A word on this clonotype: The antigen is unknown.

The V and J ends lost 5 bases and 5 bases, in that order; junction bases with no gene match: 11. CDR3 length equals 16 residues. The sample in question was PBMCs from blood, obtained 35 to 45 days after vaccination. The chain links TRBV12-3 or TRBV12-4 to TRBJ2-1, with 8 bases aligning to TRBD2. The clonotype comes from a man between 50 and 59 years old who received an inactivated influenza vaccine. CDR3 in DNA: TGTGCCAGCAGTACACCCCCGGGACTAGGTAACAATGAGCAGTTCTTC. Its protein is CASSTPPGLGNNEQFF.